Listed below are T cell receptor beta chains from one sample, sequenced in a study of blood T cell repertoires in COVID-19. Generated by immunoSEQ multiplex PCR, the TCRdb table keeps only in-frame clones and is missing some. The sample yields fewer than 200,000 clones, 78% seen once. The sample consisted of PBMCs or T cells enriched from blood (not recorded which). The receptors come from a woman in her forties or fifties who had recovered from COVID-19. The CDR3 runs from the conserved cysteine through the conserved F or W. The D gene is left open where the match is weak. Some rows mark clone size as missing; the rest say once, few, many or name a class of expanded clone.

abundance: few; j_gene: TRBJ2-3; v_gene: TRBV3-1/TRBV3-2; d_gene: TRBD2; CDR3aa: CASSPMTSGDIPDTQYF; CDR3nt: TGTGCCAGCAGCCCCATGACTAGCGGGGACATCCCAGATACGCAGTATTTT
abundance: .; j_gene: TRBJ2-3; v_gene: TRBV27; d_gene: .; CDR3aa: CASSFRRSGTDTQYF; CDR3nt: TGTGCCAGCAGTTTTCGTAGATCTGGCACAGATACGCAGTATTTT
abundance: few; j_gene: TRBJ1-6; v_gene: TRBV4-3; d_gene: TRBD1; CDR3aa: CASSHTDRVGPPLHF; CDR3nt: TGCGCCAGCAGCCACACAGACAGGGTGGGTCCACCCCTCCACTTT
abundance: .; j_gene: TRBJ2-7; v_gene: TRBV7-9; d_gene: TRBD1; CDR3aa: CASSSQGAAYEQYF; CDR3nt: TGTGCCAGCAGTAGCCAGGGGGCGGCCTACGAGCAGTACTTC
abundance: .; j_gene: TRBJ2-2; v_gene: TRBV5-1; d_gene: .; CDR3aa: CASGGTGELFF; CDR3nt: TGCGCCAGTGGCGGGACCGGGGAGCTGTTTTTT
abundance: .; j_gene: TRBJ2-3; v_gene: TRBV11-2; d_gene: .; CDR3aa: CASSDRETLPPDTQYF; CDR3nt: TGTGCCAGCAGCGACCGGGAAACTCTTCCGCCAGATACGCAGTATTTT
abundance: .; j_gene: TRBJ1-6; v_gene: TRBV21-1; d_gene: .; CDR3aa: CASSKGQGRKSPLHF; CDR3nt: TGTGCCAGCAGCAAAGGTCAGGGTAGGAAGTCACCCCTCCACTTT
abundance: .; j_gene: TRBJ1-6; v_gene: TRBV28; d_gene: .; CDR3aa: CASKQGDWAPLHF; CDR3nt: TGTGCCAGCAAACAGGGTGATTGGGCACCCCTCCACTTT
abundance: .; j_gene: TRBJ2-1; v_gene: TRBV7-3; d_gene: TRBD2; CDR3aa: CASSLTLSSGYNEQFF; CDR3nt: TGTGCCAGCAGCTTAACGTTGTCTAGCGGCTACAATGAGCAGTTCTTC
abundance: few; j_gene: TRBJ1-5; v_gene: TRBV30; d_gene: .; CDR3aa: CAWRAGPNQPQHF; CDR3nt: TGTGCCTGGCGGGCAGGGCCCAATCAGCCCCAGCATTTT
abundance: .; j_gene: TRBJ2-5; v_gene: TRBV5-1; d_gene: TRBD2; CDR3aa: CASSPRGLAGDPGKEETQYF; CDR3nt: TGCGCCAGCAGCCCCAGAGGACTAGCGGGAGACCCTGGTAAGGAAGAGACCCAGTACTTC
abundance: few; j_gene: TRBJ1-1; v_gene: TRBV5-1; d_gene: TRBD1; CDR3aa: CASSLAPGQGASEAFF; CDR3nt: TGCGCCAGCAGCTTGGCCCCGGGACAGGGGGCCTCTGAAGCTTTCTTT
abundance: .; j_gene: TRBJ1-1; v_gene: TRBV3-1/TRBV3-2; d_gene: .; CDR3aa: CASSRQGNTEAFF; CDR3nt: TGTGCCAGCAGCCGGCAGGGGAACACTGAAGCTTTCTTT
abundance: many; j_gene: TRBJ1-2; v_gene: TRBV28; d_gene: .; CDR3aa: CASSTIPRGYGYTF; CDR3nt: TGTGCCAGCAGTACTATCCCTCGCGGCTATGGCTACACCTTC
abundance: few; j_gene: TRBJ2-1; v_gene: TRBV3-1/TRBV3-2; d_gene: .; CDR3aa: CASSPSQTPPNEQFF; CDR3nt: TGTGCCAGCAGCCCTTCCCAGACTCCTCCCAATGAGCAGTTCTTC
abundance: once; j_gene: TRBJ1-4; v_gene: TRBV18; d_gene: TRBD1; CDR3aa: CASSPPSQGANEKLFF; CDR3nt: TGTGCCAGCTCACCACCATCCCAGGGGGCTAATGAAAAACTGTTTTTT
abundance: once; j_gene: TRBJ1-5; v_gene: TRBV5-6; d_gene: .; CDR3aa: CASSLASQGINQPQHF; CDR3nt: TGTGCCAGCAGCTTGGCCTCCCAGGGAATCAATCAACCCCAGCATTTT
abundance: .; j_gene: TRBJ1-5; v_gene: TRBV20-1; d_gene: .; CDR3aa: CSASSSSAAQPQHF; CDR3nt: TGCAGTGCTAGTTCTAGTTCGGCGGCTCAGCCCCAGCATTTT
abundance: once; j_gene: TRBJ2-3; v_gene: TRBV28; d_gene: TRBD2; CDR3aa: CASSSGGETDTQYF; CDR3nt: TGTGCCAGCAGTTCGGGAGGGGAGACAGATACGCAGTATTTT
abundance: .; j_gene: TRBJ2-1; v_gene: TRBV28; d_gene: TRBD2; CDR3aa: CASSLRSGATYNEQFF; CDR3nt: TGTGCCAGCAGTCTGAGGAGCGGGGCTACCTACAATGAGCAGTTCTTC
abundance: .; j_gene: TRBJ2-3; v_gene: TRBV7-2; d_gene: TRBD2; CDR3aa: CASSLQGGRVTDTQYF; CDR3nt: TGTGCCAGCAGCTTACAGGGCGGGAGGGTCACAGATACGCAGTATTTT
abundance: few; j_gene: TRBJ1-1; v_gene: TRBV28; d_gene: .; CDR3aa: CASSFGGWEGQAFF; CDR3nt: TGTGCCAGCAGTTTTGGCGGATGGGAGGGGCAAGCTTTCTTT
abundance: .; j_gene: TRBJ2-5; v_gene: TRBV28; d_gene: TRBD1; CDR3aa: CASSPPGQGEETQYF; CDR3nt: TGTGCCAGCAGTCCCCCGGGACAGGGTGAAGAGACCCAGTACTTC
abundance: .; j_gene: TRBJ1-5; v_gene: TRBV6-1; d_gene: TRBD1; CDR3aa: CASSEWDRISNQPQHF; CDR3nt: TGTGCCAGCAGTGAATGGGACAGGATTAGCAATCAGCCCCAGCATTTT
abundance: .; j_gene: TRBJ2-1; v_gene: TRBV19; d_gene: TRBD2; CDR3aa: CASSILQGRLRGEQFF; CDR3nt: TGTGCCAGTAGTATTTTGCAAGGGCGGCTGCGGGGGGAGCAGTTCTTC
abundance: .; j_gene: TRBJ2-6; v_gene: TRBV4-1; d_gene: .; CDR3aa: CASSEPGSGANVLTF; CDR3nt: TGCGCCAGCAGCGAGCCTGGCTCTGGGGCCAACGTCCTGACTTTC
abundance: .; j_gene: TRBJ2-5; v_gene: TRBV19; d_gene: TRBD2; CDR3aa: CASSRLQGLSGDPQYF; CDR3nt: TGTGCCAGTAGTCGACTCCAGGGACTATCCGGGGATCCCCAGTACTTC
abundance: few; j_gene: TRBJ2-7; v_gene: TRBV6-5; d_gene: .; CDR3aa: CASGKDKYYEQYF; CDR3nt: TGTGCCAGCGGGAAGGACAAGTACTACGAGCAGTACTTC
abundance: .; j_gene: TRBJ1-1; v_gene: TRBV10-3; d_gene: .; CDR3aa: CAISEIGANTEAFF; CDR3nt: TGTGCCATCAGTGAGATAGGGGCGAACACTGAAGCTTTCTTT
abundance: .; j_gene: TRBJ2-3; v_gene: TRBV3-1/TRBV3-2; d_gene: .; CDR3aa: CASSQAGGASSTDTQYF; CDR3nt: TGTGCCAGCAGCCAAGCGGGGGGCGCATCTAGCACAGATACGCAGTATTTT
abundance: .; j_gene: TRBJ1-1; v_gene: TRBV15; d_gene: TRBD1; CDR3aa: CATSFRTGGVLNTEAFF; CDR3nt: TGTGCCACCAGCTTCCGGACAGGGGGGGTTTTGAACACTGAAGCTTTCTTT
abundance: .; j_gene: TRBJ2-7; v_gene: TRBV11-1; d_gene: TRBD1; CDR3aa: CASSVLTGNSYEQYF; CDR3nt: TGTGCCAGCAGCGTCCTGACAGGGAACTCCTACGAGCAGTACTTC
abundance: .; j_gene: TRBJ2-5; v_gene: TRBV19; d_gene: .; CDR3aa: CASSIRGQETQYF; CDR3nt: TGTGCCAGTAGTATTAGGGGGCAAGAGACCCAGTACTTC
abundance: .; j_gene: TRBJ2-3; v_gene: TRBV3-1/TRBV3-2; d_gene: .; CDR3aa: CASRQEGADTQYF; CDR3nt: TGTGCCAGCAGGCAGGAGGGGGCGGATACGCAGTATTTT
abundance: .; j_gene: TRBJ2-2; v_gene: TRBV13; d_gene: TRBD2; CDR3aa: CASSQNIPGLAGPGELFF; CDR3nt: TGTGCCAGCAGCCAAAACATCCCGGGACTAGCGGGACCTGGGGAGCTGTTTTTT